This TCR beta chain was sequenced in a study of blood T cell repertoires in COVID-19 (dated by TCRdb to 2020 to 2022). Looking at the study overall: Samples covering the acute and convalescent phases of COVID-19 were provided by collaborators in the United States, Italy and Spain. The samples were drawn from two sources: the first 160 participants of the ongoing ImmuneRACE study, and 1,000 to 1,500 subjects contributed by 6 global collaborators. The repertoires were released in a freely available public database meant as a resource for research on the immune response to SARS-CoV-2. Where available, HLA class I and class II types were obtained from metadata supplied by the sample provider rather than from assay-based typing. A de-identified subject ID, COVID-19 status, age in years and sex were almost always included in the sample metadata. Deeply sampled blood TCRbeta repertoires from subjects exposed to, actively infected with, or recovered from COVID-19 were included in the dataset. The material from the prospective study consisted of cDNA or gDNA derived from T cells, B-cell-depleted T cells, or PBMCs.

On the study overall, not on this receptor specifically: The amount of clinical and demographic metadata varied by source and participant and was provided uncurated.

Relative to germline, V is missing 4 bases and J is missing 5 bases, with 8 bases of the junction outside any gene match. The CDR3 sequence holds 16 residues, the cysteine and phenylalanine included. Just CDR3 DNA is preserved here, 48 bases in frame from base 1. CDR1 SGHTS and CDR2 YDEGEE are derived from the germline V gene. The immunoSEQ Assay, a bias-controlled multiplex PCR, was used to amplify TCRbeta CDR3 regions from genomic DNA. On the authors' methods: The number of nucleated cells in each sample was estimated from the amplification of reference gene primers within the assay. Sequence reads were collapsed and filtered to measure the absolute abundance of every unique TCRbeta CDR3 rearrangement. For each sample, productive Simpson clonality was calculated by taking the square root of Simpson's diversity index across productive rearrangements. Held by TCRdb, this immuneACCESS table contains in-frame sequences only and omits some clones. Under half of the omission traces to an unresolved V gene where checked; the cause of the rest is unknown. V, J and clone size derive from that table, while D and trimming were established from the DNA sequence. A total of some 150,000 clones appear in this sample, roughly nine tenths of them only once. In total, the top ten clones hold about 2.4% of the sample.

Whole blood was collected in K2EDTA tubes by collaborating institutions according to the institutions' own protocols. For TCRbeta analysis, collaborators shipped samples in one of three forms: frozen whole blood, isolated PBMCs, or DNA extracted from either of those sample types. About this clone: The antigen it binds to is not known. No base-level quality is on record; no much larger clone is a single base apart.

The V and J genes are TRBV5-8 and TRBJ1-6, with TRBD1 matching 8 junction bases. The sequence derives from a woman between 65 and 79 years old with acute or convalescent COVID-19. Sequenced material: peripheral blood. The nucleotides are TGTGCCAGCAGCCTCAGGACAGGGATGAATAATTCACCCCTCCACTTT. This sequence encodes CASSLRTGMNNSPLHF.